This T cell receptor beta chain originates from a study of radiotherapy plus CTLA-4 blockade in lung cancer. Whole-study context: Across the patients, objective responses occurred in approximately 19%, and disease control in roughly 30%.

Trimming shortened V by 5 bases and J by 4 bases, and 6 bases separated the two germline ends. Germline CDR1 reads SEHNR; CDR2 reads FQNEAQ (reference sequence). The CDR3 spans 13 residues. The data were produced by immunoSEQ multiplex PCR, yet TCRdb's version contains in-frame clones alone and is incomplete. The sample holds around 100,000 clones; roughly 74% are singletons and the top ten take 2.8%. This sample comprised peripheral blood, obtained from a patient treated with radiotherapy plus ipilimumab. The source is a human donor with non-small cell lung cancer who had a partial response to radiotherapy plus ipilimumab. Some clones in this sample may be carry-over from other donors' samples. This sequence joins TRBV7-9 and TRBJ2-6, with TRBD1 as a possible D gene (5 bases). CDR3 sequence: CASSNRGANVLTF. CDR3 nucleotide sequence: TGTGCCAGCAGCAACAGGGGGGCCAACGTCCTGACTTTC.